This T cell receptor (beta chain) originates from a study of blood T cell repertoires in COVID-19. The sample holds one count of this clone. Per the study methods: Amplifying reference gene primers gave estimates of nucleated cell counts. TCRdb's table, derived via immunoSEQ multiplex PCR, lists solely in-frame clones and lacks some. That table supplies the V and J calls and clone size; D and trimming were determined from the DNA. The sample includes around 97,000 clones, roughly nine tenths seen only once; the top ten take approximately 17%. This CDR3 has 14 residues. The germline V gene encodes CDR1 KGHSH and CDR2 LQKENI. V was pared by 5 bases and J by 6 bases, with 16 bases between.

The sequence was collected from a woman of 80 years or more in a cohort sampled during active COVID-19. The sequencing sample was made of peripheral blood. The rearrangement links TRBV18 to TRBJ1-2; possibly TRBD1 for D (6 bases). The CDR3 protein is CASSAEPQGNGYTF. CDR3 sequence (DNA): TGTGCCAGCTCAGCAGAACCACAGGGTAATGGCTACACCTTC. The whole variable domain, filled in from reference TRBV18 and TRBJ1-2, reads NAGVMQNPRHLVRRRGQEARLRCSPMKGHSHVYWYRQLPEEGLKFMVYLQKENIIDESGMPKERFSAEFPKEGPSILRIQQVVRGDSAAYFCASSAEPQGNGYTFGSGTRLTVV.